This T cell receptor beta chain appears in the sequencing data of a study of regulatory T cells in long-lasting Graves disease. Specified time point: newly diagnosed GD, antithyroid drugs for less than 3 months. PBMC RNA was the source of the TCR library. Graves' disease was diagnosed by American Thyroid Association guidelines. This clonotype was found many times. The antigen is not known. According to the study, TCR beta libraries were built with iRepertoire HTBI primers and CDR3-region Arm-PCR. Each CDR3 protein gets one entry after TCRdb re-called the multiplex PCR reads with MiXCR. The sample carries a few hundred thousand distinct CDR3 sequences, around 11% recorded once. Findings of the study overall: Patients with persistent disease shared 2,741 public clonotypes, outpacing the approximately 920 shared by new patients.

CDR1 and CDR2 (germline): SEHNR, FQNEAQ (reference sequence). V lost 7 bases and J lost 4, with 13 bases in between. CDR3 size: 13 residues. A further study also used this sample, focusing on T cells in Graves' hyperthyroidism and ophthalmopathy. This second study says: Diagnoses rested on clinical symptoms, serum thyroxine and TRAb, thyroid ultrasound and orbital computed tomography.

V is TRBV7-9 and J is TRBJ2-5; a weak D match, TRBD2 (5 bases). Sequencing was performed on peripheral blood mononuclear cells (PBMCs), taken at new diagnosis, from a patient treated with antithyroid drugs. The clonotype was recovered from a woman younger than 35 with Graves disease. CDR3 region: CASIGGGGETQYF. DNA of the CDR3: TGTGCCAGCATTGGAGGCGGTGGAGAGACCCAGTACTTC.